This note documents a single TCR beta chain sequence. Its antigen remains unknown. With ipilimumab providing CTLA-4 blockade, focal radiation was administered to patients who had chemo-refractory metastatic non-small-cell lung cancer. The sample is drawn from a study of radiotherapy plus CTLA-4 blockade in lung cancer. The overall study: For 15% to 20% of patients, objective responses occurred, and about 30% had disease control.

Repertoires were generated with immunoSEQ multiplex PCR, while TCRdb's copy carries only in-frame clones and drops some. The sample records some 70,000 clones, 79% being singletons. Broader study findings: The authors reported that early blood T cell clone dynamics, with interferon-beta, best predicted response. Among blood TCR repertoires after radiotherapy plus ipilimumab, tumor-derived clones expanded.

The CDR3 spans 18 residues. After removal of 5 bases from V and 4 bases from J, the junction contained 8 bases not matched to a gene. CDR1 is SEHNR, CDR2 FQNEAQ, per germline (reference sequence). The chain carries TRBV7-9 and TRBJ2-1, with 16 bases matching TRBD2. The sample was peripheral blood, taken from a patient treated with radiotherapy plus ipilimumab. This receptor was taken from a human donor with non-small cell lung cancer who had a complete response to radiotherapy plus ipilimumab. This CDR3 reads CASSPGLAGGSSYNEQFF. The CDR3, as DNA: TGTGCCAGCAGCCCGGGACTAGCGGGAGGGAGCTCTTACAATGAGCAGTTCTTC.